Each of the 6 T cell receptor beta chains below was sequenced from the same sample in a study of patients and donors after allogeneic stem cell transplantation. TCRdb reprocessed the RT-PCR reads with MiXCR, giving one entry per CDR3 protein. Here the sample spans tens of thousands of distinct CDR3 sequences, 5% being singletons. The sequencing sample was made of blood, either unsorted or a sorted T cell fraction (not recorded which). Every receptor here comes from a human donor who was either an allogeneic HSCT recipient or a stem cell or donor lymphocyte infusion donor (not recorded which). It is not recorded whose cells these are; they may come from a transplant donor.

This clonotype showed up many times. In DNA, the CDR3 is TGTGCCAGCAGGACAGGGCAAGGGAACACTGAAGCTTTCTTT. Translated: CASRTGQGNTEAFF. The chain is built from TRBV6-1 and TRBJ1-1; 7 positions agree with TRBD1. The CDR3 consists of 14 residues. J gave up 1 base and V 6 bases, and 5 bases lay outside the gene matches. Germline CDR1 reads MNHNS; CDR2 reads SASEGT.

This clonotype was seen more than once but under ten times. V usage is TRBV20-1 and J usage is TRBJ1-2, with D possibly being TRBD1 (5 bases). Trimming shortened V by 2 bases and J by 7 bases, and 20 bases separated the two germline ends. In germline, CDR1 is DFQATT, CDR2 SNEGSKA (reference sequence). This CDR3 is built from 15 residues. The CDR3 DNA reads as TGCAGTGCTAGAAAAAACGGACAAGTTGACGCTGGCTACACCTTC. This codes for CSARKNGQVDAGYTF.

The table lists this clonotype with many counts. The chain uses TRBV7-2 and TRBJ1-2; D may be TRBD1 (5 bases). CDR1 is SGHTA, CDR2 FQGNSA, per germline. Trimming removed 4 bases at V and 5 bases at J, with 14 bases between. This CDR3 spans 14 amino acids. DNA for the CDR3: TGTGCCAGCAGCTCCTCGGGGGGTTCTTATGGCTACACCTTC. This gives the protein CASSSSGGSYGYTF.

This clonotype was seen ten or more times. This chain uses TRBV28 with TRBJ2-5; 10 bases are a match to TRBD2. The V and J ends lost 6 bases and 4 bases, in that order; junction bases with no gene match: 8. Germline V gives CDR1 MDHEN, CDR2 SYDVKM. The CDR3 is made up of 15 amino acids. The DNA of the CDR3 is TGTGCCAGCAGGGCTAGCGGGAGTCGGGGAGAGACCCAGTACTTC. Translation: CASRASGSRGETQYF.

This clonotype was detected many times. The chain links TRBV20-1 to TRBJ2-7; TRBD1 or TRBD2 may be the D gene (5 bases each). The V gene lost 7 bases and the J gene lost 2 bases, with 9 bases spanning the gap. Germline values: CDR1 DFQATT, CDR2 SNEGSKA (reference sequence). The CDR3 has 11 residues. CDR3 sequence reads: CSVGETYEQYF. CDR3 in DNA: TGCAGTGTGGGGGAGACCTACGAGCAGTACTTC.

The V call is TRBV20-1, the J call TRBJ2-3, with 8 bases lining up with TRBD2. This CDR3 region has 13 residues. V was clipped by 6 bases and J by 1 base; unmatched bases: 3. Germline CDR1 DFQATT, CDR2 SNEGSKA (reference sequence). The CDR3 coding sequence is TGCAGTGCAAATAGCGGGGGCACAGATACGCAGTATTTT. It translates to CSANSGGTDTQYF.